A single sample gave rise to the 10 T cell receptor beta chains below, sequenced in a study of T-cell reconstitution after alpha-beta-depleted transplantation in children. Unique molecular identifiers were built into the TCRbeta library. Via MiXCR, TCRdb re-called the PCR reads, giving one row per CDR3 protein. The data contain 140,000 or so distinct CDR3 sequences, around 8.8% of them singletons. This material consisted of PBMCs, mostly from graft donor cells, taken 180 days after TCRalphabeta/CD19-depleted stem cell transplant. All receptors come from a female patient aged 2-15 years who had a stem cell transplant for congenital amegakaryocytic thrombocytopenia, so the T cells may come from the graft donor.

This clonotype was counted once. This sequence may be a read error, since a much larger clone differs from it by one base. The chain joins TRBV20-1 to TRBJ2-3, with a tentative D call TRBD1 (6 bases). Trimming removed 3 bases from V and 6 bases from J, with 19 bases in between. The CDR3 is 15 residues long. Per the germline V gene, CDR1 is DFQATT and CDR2 is SNEGSKA (reference sequence). The CDR3 nucleotides are TGCAGTGCTAGCCGGGACACATTGTCAAGCGATACGCAGTATTTT. Its protein product is CSASRDTLSSDTQYF.

The gene calls are TRBV19 and TRBJ2-1, with no clear D. V was trimmed by 4 bases and J by 4 bases, leaving 11 bases between them. The CDR3 has 14 residues. Germline values: CDR1 LNHDA, CDR2 SQIVND (reference sequence). CDR3 DNA: TGTGCCAGTAGTAACCGTTTTCCGTACAATGAGCAGTTCTTC. It yields the protein CASSNRFPYNEQFF.

The V call is TRBV5-1, the J call TRBJ2-2, with TRBD2 as a possible D gene (6 bases). The CDR3 has 18 residues. V lost 2 bases and J lost 0, with 17 bases in between. Germline V CDR1 and CDR2: SGHRS, YFSETQ. CDR3 DNA: TGCGCCAGCAGCTTCGCGGGAACTAGCAGATCGAACACCGGGGAGCTGTTTTTT. Encoded protein: CASSFAGTSRSNTGELFF.

The V gene is TRBV7-8, the J gene TRBJ2-1; the match to TRBD1 covers 8 bases. CDR3 length equals 16 residues. The J segment lost 7 bases and the V segment lost 1 base, leaving 9 bases of the junction unmatched. Germline CDR1 reads SGHVS; CDR2 reads FQNEAQ. Written as DNA, the CDR3 is TGTGCCAGCAGCTTAGATCCAGGGGGCAGGAGAAATGAGCAGTTCTTC. It yields the protein CASSLDPGGRRNEQFF.

In its sample, this clonotype was seen a few times. This rearrangement joins TRBV12-3 or TRBV12-4 to TRBJ1-2; 10 bases match TRBD1. Trimming cost V 6 bases and J 1 base; bases outside gene matches: 11. The CDR3 spans 17 residues. Here the CDR3 DNA reads TGTGCCAGCAGCCAGACAGGGGGCGCGGAGATTAACTATGGCTACACCTTC. This sequence encodes CASSQTGGAEINYGYTF.

The J gene is TRBJ2-1, the V gene TRBV11-2, with D possibly TRBD1 on 5 matching bases. The CDR3 has 19 residues. Germline V CDR1 and CDR2: SGHAT, FQNNGV. The ends were cut back, 3 bases at V and 9 bases at J, with 30 bases in the middle. The CDR3 DNA sequence: TGTGCCAGCAGCTTTAGGACACTAATCCTCCAGGGCCCAACGGGTGAGCAGTTCTTC. Protein product: CASSFRTLILQGPTGEQFF.

The rearrangement uses TRBV18 and TRBJ1-1; 7 nucleotides line up with TRBD1. After removal of 6 bases from V and 2 bases from J, the junction contained 9 bases not matched to a gene. The CDR3 totals 15 residues. Germline CDR1 and CDR2: KGHSH and LQKENI. The CDR3 is CASSPQTGLNTEAFF. The CDR3 DNA reads as TGTGCCAGCTCGCCCCAGACAGGGCTTAACACTGAAGCTTTCTTT.

The table lists this clonotype with a few counts. CDR3 nucleotides: TGTGCCACCAGTGATAAAACTAGCGGGAGGCACTACAATGAGCAGTTCTTC. It translates to CATSDKTSGRHYNEQFF. The V and J genes are TRBV24-1 and TRBJ2-1, with 12 bases aligning to TRBD2. The CDR3 contains 17 residues. Trimming took 3 bases from V and 3 from J; bases not matched to a gene: 5. Germline CDR1 is KGHDR and CDR2 is SFDVKD.

This clonotype was counted between two and nine times. The rearrangement links TRBV7-2 to TRBJ1-2; D is undetermined. Between the trimmed V and J ends, which lost 1 base and 6 bases, there was a span of 12 bases. This CDR3 region has 14 residues. CDR1 and CDR2 from the germline V gene are SGHTA and FQGNSA. As DNA, the CDR3 is TGTGCCAGCAGCTTAGGGACCCCCTGGGATGGCTACACCTTC. This sequence encodes CASSLGTPWDGYTF.

This chain joins TRBV12-3 or TRBV12-4 and TRBJ1-2; perhaps TRBD1 as D (6 bases). V was cut by 2 bases and J by 6 bases, with 13 bases left in between. This CDR3 has 14 amino acids. As DNA, the CDR3 is TGTGCCAGCAGTTTACGGACCCAGGGGAATGGCTACACCTTC. Amino acids: CASSLRTQGNGYTF.